The rows below give T cell receptor beta chains drawn from one sample of a study of T-cell reconstitution after alpha-beta-depleted transplantation in children. A single record per CDR3 protein comes from TCRdb applying MiXCR to the PCR reads. Found here are hundreds of thousands of distinct CDR3 sequences, 10% to 15% of them singletons; the top ten hold approximately 2.1%. Source: PBMCs, mostly from graft donor cells, taken 360 days after TCRalphabeta/CD19-depleted stem cell transplant. These receptors were collected from a male patient younger than 18 who had a stem cell transplant for acute myeloid leukemia, so the T cells may come from the graft donor. CDR3s include the opening cysteine and the closing phenylalanine or tryptophan. The D gene is left open where the match is weak. Expanded clones get a size class; other rows say once, few or many, or leave the size out.

TRBJ2-7	TRBV20-1	NA	NA	TGCAGTGCTAGAGGAAGCCGCGACAGACTATACGAGCAGTACTTC	CSARGSRDRLYEQYF
TRBJ1-2	TRBV20-1	NA	few	TGCAGTGCTTCAAGAGATTGGCAGCTCTATGGCTACACCTTC	CSASRDWQLYGYTF
TRBJ2-1	TRBV12-3/TRBV12-4	NA	few	TGTGCCAGCAGAGGACTGTTTACCTACAATGAGCAGTTCTTC	CASRGLFTYNEQFF
TRBJ2-7	TRBV9	NA	NA	TGTGCCAGCAGCGTAGATCAGGGGGGGGGGCCGAGCTACGAGCAGTACTTC	CASSVDQGGGPSYEQYF
TRBJ2-3	TRBV28	NA	many	TGTGCCAGCAGTTTCCCCCCTACAGATACGCAGTATTTT	CASSFPPTDTQYF
TRBJ2-7	TRBV2	NA	few	TGTGCCAGCACCGGAGAGGGGGGAGGATCCTACGAGCAGTACTTC	CASTGEGGGSYEQYF
TRBJ2-3	TRBV4-3	NA	few	TGCGCCAGCAGCCAAGTGCCGCGATCTATCAGCACAGATACGCAGTATTTT	CASSQVPRSISTDTQYF
TRBJ2-7	TRBV12-3/TRBV12-4	TRBD1	NA	TGTGCCAGCAGGCTTAGACAGGGTTTTAACTACGAGCAGTACTTC	CASRLRQGFNYEQYF
TRBJ1-2	TRBV7-3	NA	NA	TGTGCCAGCAGCCGCGATGGCCTCTATGGCTACACCTTC	CASSRDGLYGYTF
TRBJ2-3	TRBV29-1	NA	many	TGCAGCGTTGAAGTCTCGGATACGCAGTATTTT	CSVEVSDTQYF
TRBJ1-1	TRBV12-3/TRBV12-4	NA	few	TGTGCCAGCAGAGTCCTCATGAACACTGAAGCTTTCTTT	CASRVLMNTEAFF
TRBJ2-1	TRBV5-6	TRBD1	few	TGTGCCAGCGACAGGGTAGGCAATGAGCAGTTCTTC	CASDRVGNEQFF
TRBJ1-5	TRBV7-8	NA	few	TGTGCCAGCAGCTTAGGGGGTTACAATCAGCCCCAGCATTTT	CASSLGGYNQPQHF
TRBJ2-7	TRBV28	TRBD1	few	TGTGCCAGCAGTTTAACCCGGGCAGGGGGCTTGAACGAGCAGTACTTC	CASSLTRAGGLNEQYF
TRBJ2-7	TRBV9	TRBD1	few	TGTGCCAGCAGCGCACAGGGGGCGCGCCCCCACAGCTCCTACGAGCAGTACTTC	CASSAQGARPHSSYEQYF
TRBJ2-7	TRBV6-1	NA	few	TGTGCCAGCAGTGAAGTGTTGGGGCCCTACGAGCAGTACTTC	CASSEVLGPYEQYF
TRBJ2-3	TRBV12-3/TRBV12-4	NA	many	TGTGCCAGCAGTGCTGGTCGGGCAGATACGCAGTATTTT	CASSAGRADTQYF
TRBJ2-3	TRBV20-1	TRBD2	few	TGCAGTGCGCCGGACCGACTAGCAGCTAGCACAGATACGCAGTATTTT	CSAPDRLAASTDTQYF
TRBJ2-5	TRBV6-2/TRBV6-3	TRBD1	NA	TGTGCCAGCAGTTACCCTTGGACAGGCCGAGAGACCCAGTACTTC	CASSYPWTGRETQYF
TRBJ2-2	TRBV29-1	NA	many	TGCAGCGTTGATCCTAGGGGTAGCACCGGGGAGCTGTTTTTT	CSVDPRGSTGELFF
TRBJ2-3	TRBV7-3	NA	many	TGTGCCAGCAGCCCGAGAGGGGGGAGTCTGGATACGCAGTATTTT	CASSPRGGSLDTQYF
TRBJ2-5	TRBV10-3	TRBD2	few	TGTGCCATCAGCAGGACTAGCGGGACTCACCAAGAGACCCAGTACTTC	CAISRTSGTHQETQYF
TRBJ2-1	TRBV12-3/TRBV12-4	TRBD2	few	TGTGCCAGCAGTTCCCTCCGACTCAGACCGGGACTAGCGGGAGTGATTGAGCAGTTCTTC	CASSSLRLRPGLAGVIEQFF
TRBJ1-4	TRBV7-9	NA	NA	TGTGCCAGCAGCCAAAGGACCGCCGTGTCGAATGAAAAACTGTTTTTT	CASSQRTAVSNEKLFF
TRBJ2-7	TRBV4-3	NA	once	TGCGCCAGCAGCCCGCACTTGGCCGGCTACGAGCAGTACTTC	CASSPHLAGYEQYF
TRBJ2-5	TRBV28	NA	few	TGTGCCAGCAGTGAACAACAGGGTCGGGGGACCCAGTACTTC	CASSEQQGRGTQYF
TRBJ2-1	TRBV7-2	NA	NA	TGTGCCAGCAGCTTAGGAAGCGGAGCCACGGAGCAGTTCTTC	CASSLGSGATEQFF
TRBJ1-1	TRBV7-2	TRBD1	many	TGTGCCAGCTCCCGGGACAGGGGGAGCACTGAAGCTTTCTTT	CASSRDRGSTEAFF
TRBJ2-5	TRBV18	TRBD1	many	TGTGCCAGCTCACCACTATGGACAGGGATGAGAGAGACCCAGTACTTC	CASSPLWTGMRETQYF
TRBJ2-7	TRBV6-2/TRBV6-3	NA	few	TGTGCCAGCGAAACTGGGATGTTGGACGAGCAGTACTTC	CASETGMLDEQYF
TRBJ2-2	TRBV3-1	TRBD2	few	TGTGCCAGCAGCCCAGTTTTGTTGCGGGAGGGCACCGGGGAGCTGTTTTTT	CASSPVLLREGTGELFF
TRBJ2-7	TRBV28	NA	NA	TGTGCCAGCAGTTTAGGCCCACTAGGGTACGAGCAGTACTTC	CASSLGPLGYEQYF
TRBJ2-2	TRBV29-1	TRBD2	few	TGCAGCGTTGTATGGCGGGAGGGGGCGAACACCGGGGAGCTGTTTTTT	CSVVWREGANTGELFF
TRBJ2-7	TRBV20-1	TRBD1	NA	TGCAGTGCTGAGGGGACAGGGGTGAGAGAGCAGTACTTC	CSAEGTGVREQYF
TRBJ2-7	TRBV20-1	NA	few	TGCAGTGCCGCCGGGACGGGTACCTACGAGCAGTACTTC	CSAAGTGTYEQYF
TRBJ2-1	TRBV28	NA	few	TGTGCCAGCAGTTTTTTCGTCGGGAGAAGGCGTGGTGAGCAGTTCTTC	CASSFFVGRRRGEQFF
TRBJ2-1	TRBV20-1	NA	NA	TGCAGTGCTAGTGGGGTACTAGTTACCCTGCCCTACAATGAGCAGTTCTTC	CSASGVLVTLPYNEQFF
TRBJ2-7	TRBV15	NA	NA	TGTGCCACCAGCAGAGATCCGGGGAACTACGAGCAGTACTTC	CATSRDPGNYEQYF